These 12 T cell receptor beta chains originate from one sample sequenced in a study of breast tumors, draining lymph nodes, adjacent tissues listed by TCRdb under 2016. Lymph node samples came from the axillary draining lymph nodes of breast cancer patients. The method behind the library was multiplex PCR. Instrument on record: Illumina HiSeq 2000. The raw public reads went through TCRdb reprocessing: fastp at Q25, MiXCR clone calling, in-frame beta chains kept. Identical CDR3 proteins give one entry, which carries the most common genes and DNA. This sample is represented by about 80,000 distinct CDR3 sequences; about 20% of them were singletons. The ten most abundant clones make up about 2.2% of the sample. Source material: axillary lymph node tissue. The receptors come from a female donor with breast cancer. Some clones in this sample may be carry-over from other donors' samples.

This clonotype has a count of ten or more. This chain's CDR3 is CASCKGLAGQNEQFF. The CDR3 DNA is TGCGCCAGCTGCAAGGGACTAGCGGGACAAAATGAGCAGTTCTTC. This sequence joins TRBV10-1 and TRBJ2-1; 13 nucleotides line up with TRBD2. The CDR3 is 15 residues long. CDR1 and CDR2 from the germline V gene are WNHNN and SYGVQD (reference sequence). The V gene end was trimmed by 8 bases and the J gene end by 7 bases; junction bases not matched to a gene: 8.

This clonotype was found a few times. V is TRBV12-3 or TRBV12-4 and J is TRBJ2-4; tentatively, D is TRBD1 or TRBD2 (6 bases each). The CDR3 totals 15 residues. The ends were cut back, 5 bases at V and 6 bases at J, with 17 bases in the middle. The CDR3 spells CASSPAGTRRNIQYF. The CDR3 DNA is TGTGCCAGCAGTCCCGCGGGGACACGGAGAAACATTCAGTACTTC.

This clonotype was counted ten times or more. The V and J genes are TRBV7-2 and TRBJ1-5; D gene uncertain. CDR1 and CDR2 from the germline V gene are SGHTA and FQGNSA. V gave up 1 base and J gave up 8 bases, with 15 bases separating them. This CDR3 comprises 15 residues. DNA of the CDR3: TGTGCCAGCAGCTTAGGAGTTCGATTGGGTGAGCCCCAGCATTTT. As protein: CASSLGVRLGEPQHF.

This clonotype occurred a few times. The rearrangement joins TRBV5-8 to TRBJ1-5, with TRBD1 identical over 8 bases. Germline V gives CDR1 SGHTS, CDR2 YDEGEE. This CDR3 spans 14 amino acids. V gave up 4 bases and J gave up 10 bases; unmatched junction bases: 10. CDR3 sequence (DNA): TGTGCCAGCAGCCACCGGGACAGGCAAGGACCCCAGCATTTT. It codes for CASSHRDRQGPQHF.

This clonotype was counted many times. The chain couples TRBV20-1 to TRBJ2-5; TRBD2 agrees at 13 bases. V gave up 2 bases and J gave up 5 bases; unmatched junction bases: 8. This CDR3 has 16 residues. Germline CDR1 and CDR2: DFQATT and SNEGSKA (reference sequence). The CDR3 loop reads CSARSRGLAGWETQYF. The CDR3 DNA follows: TGCAGTGCTAGATCGAGGGGACTAGCGGGGTGGGAGACCCAGTACTTC.

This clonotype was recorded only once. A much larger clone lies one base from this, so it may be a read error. CDR3 nucleotides: TGTGCCTGCAGCGTGGGGGGACAGGGGAGCACCGGGGAGCTGTTTTTT. Amino acid sequence: CACSVGGQGSTGELFF. The genes are TRBV9 and TRBJ2-2; 10 nucleotides match TRBD1. CDR1 is SGDLS and CDR2 is YYNGEE in the germline V gene. CDR3 length: 16 amino acids.

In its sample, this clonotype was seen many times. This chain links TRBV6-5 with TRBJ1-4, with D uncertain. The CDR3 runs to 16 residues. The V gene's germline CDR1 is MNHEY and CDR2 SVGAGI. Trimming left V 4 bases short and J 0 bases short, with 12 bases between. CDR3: CASSFRGVATNEKLFF. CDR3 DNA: TGTGCCAGCAGTTTCCGCGGGGTGGCAACTAATGAAAAACTGTTTTTT.

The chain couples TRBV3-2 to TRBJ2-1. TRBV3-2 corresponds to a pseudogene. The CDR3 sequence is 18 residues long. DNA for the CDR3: TGTGCCAGCAGCCGCCAAATCGACACGGCCTCCTCCTACAATGAGCAGTTCTTC. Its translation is CASSRQIDTASSYNEQFF.

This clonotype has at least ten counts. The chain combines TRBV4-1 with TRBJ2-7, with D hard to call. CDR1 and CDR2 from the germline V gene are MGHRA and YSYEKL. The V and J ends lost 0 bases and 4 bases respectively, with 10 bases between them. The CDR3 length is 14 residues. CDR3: CASSQDQLGYEQYF. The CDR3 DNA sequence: TGCGCCAGCAGCCAAGATCAATTAGGGTACGAGCAGTACTTC.

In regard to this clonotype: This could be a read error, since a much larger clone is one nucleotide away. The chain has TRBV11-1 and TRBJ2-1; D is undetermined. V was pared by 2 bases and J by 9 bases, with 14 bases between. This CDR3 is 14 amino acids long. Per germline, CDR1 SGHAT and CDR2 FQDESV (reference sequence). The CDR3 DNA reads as TGTGCCAGCAGCTTATCTGTCCAACCCTGTGAGCAGTTCTTC. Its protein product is CASSLSVQPCEQFF.

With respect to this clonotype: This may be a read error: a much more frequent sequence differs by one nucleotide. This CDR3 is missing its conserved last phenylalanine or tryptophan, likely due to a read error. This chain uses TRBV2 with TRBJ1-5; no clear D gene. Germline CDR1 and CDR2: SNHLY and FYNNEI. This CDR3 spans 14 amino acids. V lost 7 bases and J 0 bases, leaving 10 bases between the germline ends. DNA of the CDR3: TGTGCCAGCATGGGCCTATATAGCAATCAGCCCCAGCATCTT. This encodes CASMGLYSNQPQHL.

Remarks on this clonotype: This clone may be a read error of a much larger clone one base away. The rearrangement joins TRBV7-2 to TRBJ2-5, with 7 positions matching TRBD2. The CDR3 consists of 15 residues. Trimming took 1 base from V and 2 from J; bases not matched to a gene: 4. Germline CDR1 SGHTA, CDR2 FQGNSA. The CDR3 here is CASSLGAGGQETQYF. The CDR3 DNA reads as TGTGCCAGCAGCTTAGGAGCCGGGGGGCAAGAGACCCAGTACTTC.